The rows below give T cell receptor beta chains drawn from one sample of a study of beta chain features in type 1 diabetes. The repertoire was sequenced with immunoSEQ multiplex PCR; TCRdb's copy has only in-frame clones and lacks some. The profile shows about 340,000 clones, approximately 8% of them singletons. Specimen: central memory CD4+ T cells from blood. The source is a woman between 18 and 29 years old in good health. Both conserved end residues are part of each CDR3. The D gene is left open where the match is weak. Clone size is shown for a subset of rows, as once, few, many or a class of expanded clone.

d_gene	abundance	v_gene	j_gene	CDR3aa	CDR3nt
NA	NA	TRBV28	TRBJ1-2	CASSKWRDGYTF	TGTGCCAGCAGCAAATGGAGAGACGGCTACACCTTC
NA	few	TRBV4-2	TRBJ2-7	CASSNGSILSEQYF	TGTGCCAGCAGCAACGGGAGCATACTGAGTGAGCAGTACTTC
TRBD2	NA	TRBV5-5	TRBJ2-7	CASSQEVPGEGEQYF	TGTGCCAGCAGCCAAGAAGTTCCTGGGGAGGGCGAGCAGTACTTC
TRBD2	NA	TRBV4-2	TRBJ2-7	CASSQDRTSGNYEQYF	TGTGCCAGCAGCCAAGACCGGACTAGCGGAAACTACGAGCAGTACTTC
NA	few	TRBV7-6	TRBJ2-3	CASSPAQGLSTDTQYF	TGTGCCAGCAGCCCAGCACAGGGCCTGAGCACAGATACGCAGTATTTT
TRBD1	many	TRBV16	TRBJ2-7	CASSQSGTAPPGEQYF	TGTGCCAGCAGCCAATCTGGGACAGCCCCTCCGGGCGAGCAGTACTTC
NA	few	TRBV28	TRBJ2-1	CASSGQWGRSYNEQFF	TGTGCCAGCAGTGGACAGTGGGGGAGGTCCTACAATGAGCAGTTCTTC
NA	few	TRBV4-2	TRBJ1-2	CASSQDNKGTYGYTF	TGTGCCAGCAGCCAAGATAATAAGGGTACATATGGCTACACCTTC
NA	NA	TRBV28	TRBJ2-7	CASSRRADEQYF	TGTGCCAGCTCCCGTCGGGCGGACGAGCAGTACTTC
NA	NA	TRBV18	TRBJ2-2	CASSRDMTAGELFF	TGTGCCAGCTCACGGGATATGACGGCCGGGGAGCTGTTTTTT
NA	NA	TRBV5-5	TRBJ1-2	CASSLMGQTHYGYTF	TGTGCCAGCAGCTTGATGGGGCAGACCCACTATGGCTACACCTTC
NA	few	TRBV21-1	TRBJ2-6	CASSNHTGDGANVLTF	TGTGCCAGCAGCAATCACACAGGGGATGGGGCCAACGTCCTGACTTTC
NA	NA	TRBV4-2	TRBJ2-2	CASSRVGGGNTGELFF	TGTGCCAGCAGCCGAGTTGGGGGCGGGAACACCGGGGAGCTGTTTTTT
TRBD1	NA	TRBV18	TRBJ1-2	CASSSQGAYGYTF	TGTGCCAGCTCATCTCAGGGGGCATATGGCTACACCTTC
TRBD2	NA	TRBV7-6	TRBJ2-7	CASSSEGSGSHEQYF	TGTGCCAGCAGCTCCGAGGGCAGCGGGAGCCACGAGCAGTACTTC
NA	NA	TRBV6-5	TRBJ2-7	CASSYFDSSPYEQYF	TGTGCCAGCAGTTACTTTGACAGTTCCCCCTACGAGCAGTACTTC
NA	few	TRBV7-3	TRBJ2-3	CASSLGGPSTDTQYF	TGTGCCAGCAGCCTCGGAGGGCCAAGCACAGATACGCAGTATTTT
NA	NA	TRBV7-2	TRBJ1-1	CASSFGPGWGTEAFF	TGTGCCAGCAGCTTTGGGCCAGGTTGGGGCACTGAAGCTTTCTTT
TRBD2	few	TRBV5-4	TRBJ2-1	CASSRGLAGGSYNEQFF	TGTGCCAGCAGCCGCGGACTAGCGGGAGGATCCTACAATGAGCAGTTCTTC
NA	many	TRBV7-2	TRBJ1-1	CASSPSVYAEAFF	TGTGCCAGCAGCCCGTCCGTGTACGCTGAAGCTTTCTTT
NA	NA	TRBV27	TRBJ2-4	CASSLGTGAKNIQYF	TGTGCCAGCAGTTTAGGCACGGGGGCCAAAAACATTCAGTACTTC
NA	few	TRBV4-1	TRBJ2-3	CASSQGLGTTDTQYF	TGCGCCAGCAGCCAAGGCCTCGGGACGACAGATACGCAGTATTTT
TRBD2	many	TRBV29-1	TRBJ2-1	CSVEMNRDYQFF	TGCAGCGTTGAGATGAACCGGGACTACCAGTTCTTC
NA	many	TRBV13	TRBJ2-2	CASSRHGELFF	TGTGCCAGCAGCCGCCACGGGGAGCTGTTTTTT
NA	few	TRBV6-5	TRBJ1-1	CASSEYLAFF	TGTGCCAGCAGTGAGTACCTGGCTTTCTTT
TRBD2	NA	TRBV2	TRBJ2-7	CASSNSGNSYEQYF	TGTGCCAGCAGTAATAGCGGGAACTCCTACGAGCAGTACTTC